These 9 T cell receptor beta chains were all obtained from the same sample, sequenced in a study of T cell changes during pregnancy in multiple sclerosis. TCRdb's copy holds only in-frame clones and misses some; the assay was immunoSEQ multiplex PCR. Of some 76,000 clones listed, nearly 95% are singletons. Specimen: CD4+ T cells from peripheral blood mononuclear cells, collected after pregnancy. The receptors come from a female donor with multiple sclerosis, enrolled in a pregnancy study.

V is TRBV19 and J is TRBJ1-3; a weak D match, TRBD1 (5 bases). V shed 3 bases and J shed 4 bases, with 19 bases lying between them. CDR1 is LNHDA, CDR2 SQIVND, per germline (reference sequence). The CDR3 loop spans 17 amino acids. CDR3: CASSIDPAREVGNTIYF. The CDR3 DNA sequence: TGTGCCAGTAGTATCGATCCTGCCAGGGAAGTCGGAAACACCATATATTTT.

This clone was counted a single time. This sequence joins TRBV5-8 and TRBJ1-1; maybe TRBD1 (6 bases). The V gene's germline CDR1 is SGHTS and CDR2 YDEGEE. Trimming removed 1 base at V and 1 base at J, with 11 bases between. The CDR3 extends over 15 amino acids. The DNA of the CDR3 is TGTGCCAGCAGCTTGACAGGGAGTGGGAACACTGAAGCTTTCTTT. Translating it yields CASSLTGSGNTEAFF.

The chain employs TRBV9 and TRBJ2-5; D uncertain. This CDR3 has 16 amino acids. Germline-derived CDR1 and CDR2 are SGDLS and YYNGEE. Deletions cut 0 bases from V and 1 base from J, with 13 bases between. The CDR3: CASSVDSVSVQETQYF. In DNA, the CDR3 is TGTGCCAGCAGCGTAGATTCTGTAAGCGTCCAAGAGACCCAGTACTTC.

The CDR3 loop is CAWSNTGLGNTIYF. The CDR3 nucleotides are TGTGCCTGGAGTAACACCGGGTTAGGAAACACCATATATTTT. The genes are TRBV30 and TRBJ1-3; the D is unclear. Germline V gives CDR1 GTSNPN, CDR2 SVGIG (reference sequence). V was clipped by 2 bases and J by 4 bases, with 12 bases between them. The CDR3 has 14 amino acids.

The chain carries TRBV5-4 and TRBJ2-7; D may be TRBD2 (6 bases). CDR3 length: 13 residues. Per germline, CDR1 SGHNT and CDR2 YYREEE (reference sequence). Deletions cut 4 bases from V and 9 bases from J, with 17 bases between. For the CDR3, the DNA is TGTGCCAGCAGCCTGCCGGGAGCCTCCCCGCAGTACTTC. Its protein product is CASSLPGASPQYF.

This rearrangement joins TRBV5-5 to TRBJ1-1; possible D gene TRBD1, 6 bases. Germline-derived CDR1 and CDR2 are SGHKS and YYEKEE (reference sequence). V lost 0 bases to trimming and J lost 11 bases, with 14 bases between them. This CDR3 region has 13 residues. The CDR3 nucleotides are TGTGCCAGCAGCTTGGATCAGGGGTTGCGCGCTTTCTTT. It yields the protein CASSLDQGLRAFF.

The rearrangement uses TRBV11-2 and TRBJ1-2, with D perhaps TRBD1 (5 bases). Per germline, CDR1 SGHAT and CDR2 FQNNGV. The CDR3 runs 14 residues. Deletions cut 5 bases from V and 4 bases from J, with 14 bases between. DNA for the CDR3: TGTGCCAGCAGCACATCGGGGGTTCTCTATGGCTACACCTTC. It translates to CASSTSGVLYGYTF.

The J gene is TRBJ2-1, the V gene TRBV9; 9 bases fit TRBD2. CDR1 and CDR2 from the germline V gene are SGDLS and YYNGEE. This CDR3 has 17 amino acids. Losses at the gene ends were 0 bases for V and 5 bases for J; bases not matched to a gene: 9. CDR3 DNA sequence: TGTGCCAGCAGCGTAGACCCCCCTAGCGGGGTAGACAATGAGCAGTTCTTC. Residues: CASSVDPPSGVDNEQFF.

V gene TRBV6-1 combines with J gene TRBJ1-1; unclear D gene. Germline V gene data show CDR1 as MNHNS and CDR2 as SASEGT. V dropped 7 bases and J dropped 0 bases, with 12 bases sitting between them. The length of the CDR3 is 14 residues. The CDR3: CASNTGGVNTEAFF. The DNA for the CDR3 is TGTGCCAGCAACACGGGAGGAGTGAACACTGAAGCTTTCTTT.